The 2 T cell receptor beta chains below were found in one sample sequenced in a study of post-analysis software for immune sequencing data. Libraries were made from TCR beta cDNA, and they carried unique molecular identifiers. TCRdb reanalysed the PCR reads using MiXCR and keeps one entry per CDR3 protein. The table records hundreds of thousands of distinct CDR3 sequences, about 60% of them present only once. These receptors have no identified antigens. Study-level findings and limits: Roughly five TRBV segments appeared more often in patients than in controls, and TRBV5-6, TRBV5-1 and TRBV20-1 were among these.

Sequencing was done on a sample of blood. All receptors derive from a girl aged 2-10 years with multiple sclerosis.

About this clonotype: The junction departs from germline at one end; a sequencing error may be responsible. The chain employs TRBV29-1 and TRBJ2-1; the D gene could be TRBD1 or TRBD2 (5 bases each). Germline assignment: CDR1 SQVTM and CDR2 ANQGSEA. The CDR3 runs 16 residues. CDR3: CSVGASRRGAYNGQFF. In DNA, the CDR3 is TGCAGCGTAGGGGCTAGCAGGAGAGGGGCCTACAATGGGCAGTTCTTC.

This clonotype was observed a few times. CDR3 protein: CASSLASQGPYEQYF. DNA for the CDR3: TGTGCCAGCAGCCTGGCGTCACAGGGACCCTACGAGCAGTACTTC. The chain recombines TRBV6-6 with TRBJ2-7, with D possibly TRBD1 on 6 matching bases. From germline, CDR1 is MNHNY and CDR2 SVGAGI (reference sequence). Trimming took 6 bases from V and 2 from J, leaving 17 bases between them. The CDR3 contains 15 residues.